Presented here are 25 T cell receptor beta chains from one specimen sequenced in a study of T cell repertoires in cytomegalovirus infection. TCRdb recomputed calls from the reads with MiXCR, one row per CDR3 protein. Altogether 360,000 or so distinct CDR3 sequences are present, roughly 36% being singletons, with the ten largest covering roughly 12%. These receptors have no known antigen. Sequencing used cultured PBMCs, obtained from culture after CMV antigen stimulation. The source is a human donor in good health (CMV status not recorded). Some clones in this sample may be carry-over from other donors' samples.

Details on this clonotype: Being one base from a much bigger clone, this may be a read error. This sequence joins TRBV7-2 and TRBJ2-5; 11 nucleotides match TRBD1. V shed 3 bases, J shed 6 bases, and the junction held 6 bases outside the gene matches. The germline V gene encodes CDR1 SGHTA and CDR2 FQGNSA. CDR3 size: 15 residues. CDR3 residues: CASSFRTGGAKTQYF. CDR3 nucleotides: TGTGCCAGCAGCTTCCGGACAGGGGGCGCGAAGACCCAGTACTTC.

In its sample, this clonotype was seen a few times. J is TRBJ1-1 and V is TRBV12-3 or TRBV12-4; D may be TRBD1 (5 bases). This CDR3 contains 15 residues. V shed 5 bases and J shed 7 bases, with 20 bases lying between them. Written as DNA, the CDR3 is TGTGCCAGCAGTCTCCGCCCAGGGCGTTTCGGTGAAGCTTTCTTT. Its translation: CASSLRPGRFGEAFF.

This clonotype was picked up a small number of times. The chain has TRBV7-2 and TRBJ2-1; D call uncertain. V was cut by 4 bases and J by 4 bases, with 8 bases left in between. Germline V CDR1 and CDR2: SGHTA, FQGNSA. The CDR3 has 13 residues. CDR3 nucleotide sequence: TGTGCCAGCAGCTCCTCCGGTTACAATGAGCAGTTCTTC. Amino acids: CASSSSGYNEQFF.

The CDR3 DNA reads as TGTGCCAGCAGTTTGTCACAGTACCTCACAGATACGCAGTATTTT. Translated: CASSLSQYLTDTQYF. The gene calls are TRBV27 and TRBJ2-3; no clear D gene. Deletions cut 3 bases from V and 2 bases from J, with 12 bases between. This CDR3 comprises 15 residues. The germline V gene has CDR1 MNHEY and CDR2 SMNVEV (reference sequence).

This clonotype has only a few counts. The chain uses TRBV7-9 and TRBJ1-5; D is undetermined. Germline V lookup: CDR1 SEHNR, CDR2 FQNEAQ (reference sequence). The CDR3 covers 16 residues. V was cut by 1 base and J by 3 bases, with 13 bases left in between. The CDR3 DNA sequence: TGTGCCAGCAGCTTAGATAGTCGGGTGAACAATCAGCCCCAGCATTTT. Translation gives CASSLDSRVNNQPQHF.

The chain has TRBV12-3 or TRBV12-4 and TRBJ1-3; 7 nucleotides agree with TRBD1. V lost 2 bases to trimming and J lost 0 bases; unmatched junction nucleotides: 7. The CDR3 runs to 17 residues. The CDR3 loop reads CASSLPDRVSSGNTIYF. CDR3 DNA: TGTGCCAGCAGTTTACCCGACAGGGTAAGCTCTGGAAACACCATATATTTT.

This sequence joins TRBV4-2 and TRBJ1-6; D possibly corresponds to TRBD1 (5 bases). Trimming took off 1 base at V and 9 bases at J, with 13 bases between the two ends. The CDR3 loop spans 15 amino acids. Looked up from germline, CDR1 is LGHNA and CDR2 is YNFKEQ. As DNA, the CDR3 is TGTGCCAGCAGCCAAGTGGGTAGGGGTGGTTCACCCCTCCACTTT. Its translation: CASSQVGRGGSPLHF.

The chain joins TRBV12-3 or TRBV12-4 to TRBJ2-7, with a possible D match to TRBD2 (6 bases). The CDR3 has 16 residues. Between the trimmed V and J ends, which lost 5 bases and 4 bases, there was a span of 21 bases. The CDR3 bases are TGTGCCAGCAGTGTTAGGGAGGACTCTGTAGAATACGAGCAGTACTTC. Protein product: CASSVREDSVEYEQYF.

This chain links TRBV7-2 with TRBJ2-1; D gene uncertain. Germline V lookup: CDR1 SGHTA, CDR2 FQGNSA. V was clipped by 1 base and J by 0 bases, with 7 bases between them. This CDR3 is 15 amino acids long. The CDR3 nucleotides are TGTGCCAGCAGCTTAGACGGAGCCTCCTACAATGAGCAGTTCTTC. Encoded protein: CASSLDGASYNEQFF.

The chain has TRBV6-2 or TRBV6-3 and TRBJ2-1, with D unclear. The germline V gene encodes CDR1 MNHEY and CDR2 SVGEGT. Trimming left V 0 bases short and J 9 bases short, with 12 bases between. The CDR3 sequence is 14 residues long. The DNA of the CDR3 is TGTGCCAGCAGTTACTCGAAGTTAGCCGCTGAGCAGTTCTTC. This codes for CASSYSKLAAEQFF.

This clonotype was detected a few times. V usage is TRBV28 and J usage is TRBJ1-5, with D maybe TRBD1 (6 bases). Germline V gene lookup returns CDR1 MDHEN and CDR2 SYDVKM. CDR3 length: 15 amino acids. V was trimmed by 6 bases and J by 1 base, leaving 13 bases between them. The chain's CDR3 is CASRETGKSNQPQHF. For the CDR3, the DNA is TGTGCCAGCAGGGAAACAGGGAAAAGCAATCAGCCCCAGCATTTT.

V usage is TRBV4-3 and J usage is TRBJ2-3; D is possibly TRBD2 (6 bases). CDR1 is LGHNA and CDR2 is YSLEER in the germline V gene. The V end was cut by 6 bases, the J end by 4 bases, with 20 bases between. The length of the CDR3 is 16 residues. The CDR3 is CASSRIGGSGADTQYF. CDR3 in DNA: TGCGCCAGCAGTCGCATCGGGGGATCGGGCGCAGATACGCAGTATTTT.

This clonotype was seen only a few times. The rearrangement joins TRBV4-1 to TRBJ1-1; 11 bases line up with TRBD1. Germline V gene lookup returns CDR1 MGHRA and CDR2 YSYEKL. This CDR3 region has 14 residues. V lost 8 bases and J lost 4; bases outside the gene matches: 6. CDR3 amino acids: CASRTGGAGTEAFF. The CDR3 region has the DNA TGCGCCAGCCGGACAGGGGGCGCAGGCACTGAAGCTTTCTTT.

The CDR3 protein is CATSPREGFTDTQYF. The CDR3, as DNA: TGTGCCACTTCCCCCCGGGAGGGATTCACAGATACGCAGTATTTT. The rearrangement uses TRBV24-1 and TRBJ2-3, with 8 bases identical to TRBD2. The CDR3 contains 15 residues. Trimming removed 10 bases from V and 2 bases from J; junction bases left unmatched: 10. The germline V gene encodes CDR1 KGHDR and CDR2 SFDVKD.

This clonotype has at least ten counts. The rearrangement joins TRBV7-2 to TRBJ1-1, with 8 bases fitting TRBD1. Germline V gene lookup returns CDR1 SGHTA and CDR2 FQGNSA. J gave up 4 bases and V 2 bases, and 3 bases lay outside the gene matches. The CDR3 has 14 residues. The CDR3: CASSLRDRSTEAFF. The CDR3 region has the DNA TGTGCCAGCAGCTTAAGGGACAGGAGCACTGAAGCTTTCTTT.

V usage is TRBV9 and J usage is TRBJ2-1; D ambiguous. The CDR3 is made up of 16 amino acids. V dropped 0 bases and J dropped 0 bases, with 10 bases sitting between them. In germline, CDR1 is SGDLS, CDR2 YYNGEE. The CDR3 DNA follows: TGTGCCAGCAGCGTAGCCGGGTCTAGCTCCTACAATGAGCAGTTCTTC. Protein product: CASSVAGSSSYNEQFF.

The chain has TRBV6-2 or TRBV6-3 and TRBJ2-1; D remains unclear. Germline V gene sequence: CDR1 MNHEY, CDR2 SVGEGT. Trimming left V 6 bases short and J 5 bases short, with 8 bases between. This CDR3 region has 12 residues. In DNA, the CDR3 is TGTGCCAGCAGCCCCCTGCACAATGAGCAGTTCTTC. This gives the protein CASSPLHNEQFF.

This chain uses TRBV28 with TRBJ1-4, with 8 positions matching TRBD1. Trimming at V came to 2 bases and at J to 5 bases, leaving 4 bases not matched to a gene. The CDR3 sequence is 15 residues long. CDR1 MDHEN and CDR2 SYDVKM come from the germline V gene. The chain's CDR3 is CASSLVGQGNEKLFF. The CDR3 nucleotides read TGTGCCAGCAGTTTAGTAGGACAGGGAAATGAAAAACTGTTTTTT.

The table lists this clonotype with many counts. The rearrangement uses TRBV7-2 and TRBJ1-2; no firm D call. V lost 3 bases, J lost 8 bases, and 13 bases lay in between. CDR1 SGHTA and CDR2 FQGNSA come from the germline V gene. CDR3 length: 13 residues. This chain's CDR3 is CASSFEPSWGYTF. The CDR3 DNA reads TGTGCCAGCAGCTTTGAACCGTCGTGGGGCTACACCTTC.

As DNA, the CDR3 is TGTGCCAGCAGCTTCTCTAGCGGAGAAACGAATGAGCAGTTCTTC. It translates to CASSFSSGETNEQFF. The genes are TRBV11-2 and TRBJ2-1, with 7 nucleotides matching TRBD2. CDR1 and CDR2 from the germline V gene are SGHAT and FQNNGV. The CDR3 loop spans 15 amino acids. J was trimmed by 7 bases and V by 3 bases; bases with no gene match: 9.

This clonotype was observed a handful of times. J is TRBJ2-1 and V is TRBV11-2; 10 bases are shared with TRBD2. With 4 bases clipped from V and 4 bases from J, the junction kept 4 bases outside the gene matches. The germline V gene encodes CDR1 SGHAT and CDR2 FQNNGV. The CDR3 contains 15 residues. The CDR3 region has the DNA TGTGCCAGCAGCTCGGGACTAGCGTTATACAATGAGCAGTTCTTC. Its translation: CASSSGLALYNEQFF.

This clonotype was counted many times. The chain carries TRBV7-2 and TRBJ1-2; no clear D. CDR1 SGHTA and CDR2 FQGNSA come from the germline V gene. The CDR3 covers 14 residues. The V end was cut by 1 base, the J end by 5 bases, with 11 bases between. CDR3 in amino acids: CASSLDRAQYGYTF. DNA of the CDR3: TGTGCCAGCAGCTTAGACCGGGCCCAATATGGCTACACCTTC.

V usage is TRBV12-3 or TRBV12-4 and J usage is TRBJ2-1; 9 nucleotides line up with TRBD2. V lost 5 bases, J lost 4 bases, and 6 bases stayed unmatched. The CDR3 covers 15 residues. CDR3 DNA: TGTGCCAGCAGTCCCTCTAGCGGGAAATACAATGAGCAGTTCTTC. Encoded protein: CASSPSSGKYNEQFF.

This clonotype was counted a single time. This chain uses TRBV19 with TRBJ2-5; 7 bases map to TRBD1. The CDR3 spans 16 residues. Germline CDR1 and CDR2: LNHDA and SQIVND (reference sequence). V gave up 6 bases and J gave up 2 bases; unmatched junction bases: 12. The CDR3 coding sequence is TGTGCCAGTAGCCTGAGACAGGGTCGGCGGCAAGAGACCCAGTACTTC. This gives the protein CASSLRQGRRQETQYF.

The chain is built from TRBV6-2 or TRBV6-3 and TRBJ1-1; D remains unclear. Germline CDR1 reads MNHEY; CDR2 reads SVGEGT. Trimming cost V 2 bases and J 3 bases, with 4 bases left between them. CDR3 length: 12 residues. In DNA, the CDR3 is TGTGCCAGCAGTTACGGGTACACTGAAGCTTTCTTT. Translation: CASSYGYTEAFF.